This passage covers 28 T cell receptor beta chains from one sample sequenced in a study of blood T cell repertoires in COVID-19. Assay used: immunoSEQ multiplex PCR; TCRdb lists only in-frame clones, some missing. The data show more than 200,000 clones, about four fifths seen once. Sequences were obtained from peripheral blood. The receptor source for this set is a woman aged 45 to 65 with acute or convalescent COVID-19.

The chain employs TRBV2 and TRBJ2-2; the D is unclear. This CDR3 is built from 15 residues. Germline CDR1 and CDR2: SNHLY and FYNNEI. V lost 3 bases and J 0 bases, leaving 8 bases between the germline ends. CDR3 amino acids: CASSDLETNTGELFF. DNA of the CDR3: TGTGCCAGCAGTGACCTAGAAACGAACACCGGGGAGCTGTTTTTT.

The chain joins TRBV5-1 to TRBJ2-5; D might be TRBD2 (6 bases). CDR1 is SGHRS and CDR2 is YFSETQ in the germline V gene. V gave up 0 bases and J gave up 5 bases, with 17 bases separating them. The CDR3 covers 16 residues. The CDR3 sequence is CASSLGHGGLGETQYF. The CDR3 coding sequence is TGCGCCAGCAGCTTGGGGCATGGAGGGCTTGGGGAGACCCAGTACTTC.

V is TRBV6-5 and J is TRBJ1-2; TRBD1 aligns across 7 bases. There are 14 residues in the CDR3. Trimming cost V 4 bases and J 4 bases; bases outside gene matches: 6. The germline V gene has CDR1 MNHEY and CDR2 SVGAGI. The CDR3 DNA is TGTGCCAGCAGTTTCCACCGGGACAGCTATGGCTACACCTTC. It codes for CASSFHRDSYGYTF.

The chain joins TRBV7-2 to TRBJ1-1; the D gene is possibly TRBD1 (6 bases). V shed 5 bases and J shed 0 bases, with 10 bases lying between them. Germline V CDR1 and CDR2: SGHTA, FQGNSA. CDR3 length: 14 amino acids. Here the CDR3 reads CASSPDSMNTEAFF. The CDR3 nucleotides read TGTGCCAGCAGCCCGGACAGTATGAACACTGAAGCTTTCTTT.

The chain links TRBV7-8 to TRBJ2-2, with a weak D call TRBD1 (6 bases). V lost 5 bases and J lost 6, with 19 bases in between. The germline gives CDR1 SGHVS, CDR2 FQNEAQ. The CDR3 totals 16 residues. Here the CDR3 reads CASSAQQGAYAGELFF. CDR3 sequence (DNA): TGTGCCAGCAGCGCACAACAGGGTGCCTATGCCGGGGAGCTGTTTTTT.

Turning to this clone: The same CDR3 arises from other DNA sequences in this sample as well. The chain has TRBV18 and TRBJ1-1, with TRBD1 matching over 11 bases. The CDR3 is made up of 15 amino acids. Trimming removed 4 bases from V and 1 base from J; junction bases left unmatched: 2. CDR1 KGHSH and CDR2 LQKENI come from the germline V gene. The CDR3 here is CASSLGTGGNTEAFF. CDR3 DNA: TGTGCCAGCTCACTTGGGACAGGGGGGAACACTGAAGCTTTCTTT.

The CDR3 loop reads CASSVGVALAADEQYF. The CDR3 DNA reads TGTGCCAGCAGCGTAGGTGTGGCCCTGGCTGCTGACGAGCAGTACTTC. The V and J genes are TRBV9 and TRBJ2-7; unclear D gene. CDR3 length: 16 amino acids. Per the germline V gene, CDR1 is SGDLS and CDR2 is YYNGEE. The V gene lost 0 bases and the J gene lost 5 bases, with 18 bases spanning the gap.

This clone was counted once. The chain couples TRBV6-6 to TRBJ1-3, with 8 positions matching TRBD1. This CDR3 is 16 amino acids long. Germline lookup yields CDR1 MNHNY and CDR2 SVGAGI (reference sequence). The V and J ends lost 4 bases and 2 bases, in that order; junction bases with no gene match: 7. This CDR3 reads CASSSLGTGPGNTIYF. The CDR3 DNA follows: TGTGCCAGCAGTTCCCTCGGGACAGGACCTGGAAACACCATATATTTT.

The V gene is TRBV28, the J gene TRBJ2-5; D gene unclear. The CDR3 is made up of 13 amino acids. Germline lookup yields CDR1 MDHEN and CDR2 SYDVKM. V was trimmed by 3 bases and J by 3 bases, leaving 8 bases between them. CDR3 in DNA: TGTGCCAGCAGTTTGACTTCGGAAGAGACCCAGTACTTC. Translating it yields CASSLTSEETQYF.

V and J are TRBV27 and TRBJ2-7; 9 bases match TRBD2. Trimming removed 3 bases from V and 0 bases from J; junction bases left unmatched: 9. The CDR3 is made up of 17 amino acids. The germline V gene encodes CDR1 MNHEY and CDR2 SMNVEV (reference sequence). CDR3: CASSFLPSGVFSYEQYF. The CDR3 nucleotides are TGTGCCAGCAGTTTCCTACCTAGCGGGGTCTTCTCCTACGAGCAGTACTTC.

CDR3 sequence: CASSRQTQGNEQFF. CDR3 nucleotides: TGTGCCAGCAGCCGACAGACCCAGGGCAATGAGCAGTTCTTC. The rearrangement uses TRBV5-4 and TRBJ2-1; possibly TRBD1 for D (5 bases). The length of the CDR3 is 14 residues. Trimming pared 4 bases from V and 6 bases from J, leaving 14 bases between. The germline V gene encodes CDR1 SGHNT and CDR2 YYREEE (reference sequence).

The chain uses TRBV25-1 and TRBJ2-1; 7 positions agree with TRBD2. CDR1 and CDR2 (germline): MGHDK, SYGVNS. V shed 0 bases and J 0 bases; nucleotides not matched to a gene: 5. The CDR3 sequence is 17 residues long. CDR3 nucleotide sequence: TGTGCCAGCAGTGAATATAGTTGGGAGGGCTCCTACAATGAGCAGTTCTTC. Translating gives CASSEYSWEGSYNEQFF.

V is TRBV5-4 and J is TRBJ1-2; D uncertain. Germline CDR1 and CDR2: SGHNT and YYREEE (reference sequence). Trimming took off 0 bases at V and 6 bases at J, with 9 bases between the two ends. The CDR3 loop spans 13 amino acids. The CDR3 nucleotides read TGTGCCAGCAGCTTGGGCGGGAGGGATGGCTACACCTTC. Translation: CASSLGGRDGYTF.

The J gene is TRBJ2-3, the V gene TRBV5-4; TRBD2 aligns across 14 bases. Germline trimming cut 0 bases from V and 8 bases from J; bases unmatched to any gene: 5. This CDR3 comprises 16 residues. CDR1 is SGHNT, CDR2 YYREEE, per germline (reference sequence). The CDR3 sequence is CASSLGTSGRRVTQYF. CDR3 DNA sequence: TGTGCCAGCAGCTTGGGGACTAGCGGGAGGCGGGTTACGCAGTATTTT.

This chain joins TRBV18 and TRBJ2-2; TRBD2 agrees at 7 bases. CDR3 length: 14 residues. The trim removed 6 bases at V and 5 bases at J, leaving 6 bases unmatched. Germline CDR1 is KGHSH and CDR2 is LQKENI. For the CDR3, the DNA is TGTGCCAGCTCTCCCCCCGGGAGGACCGGGGAGCTGTTTTTT. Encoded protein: CASSPPGRTGELFF.

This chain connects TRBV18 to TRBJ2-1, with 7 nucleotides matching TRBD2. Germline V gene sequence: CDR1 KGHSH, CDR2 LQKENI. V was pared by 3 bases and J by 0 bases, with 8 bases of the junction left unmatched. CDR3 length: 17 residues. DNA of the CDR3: TGTGCCAGCTCACCCCCGACTAGCTTAAACTCCTACAATGAGCAGTTCTTC. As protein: CASSPPTSLNSYNEQFF. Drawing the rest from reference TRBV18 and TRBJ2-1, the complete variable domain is NAGVMQNPRHLVRRRGQEARLRCSPMKGHSHVYWYRQLPEEGLKFMVYLQKENIIDESGMPKERFSAEFPKEGPSILRIQQVVRGDSAAYFCASSPPTSLNSYNEQFFGPGTRLTVL.

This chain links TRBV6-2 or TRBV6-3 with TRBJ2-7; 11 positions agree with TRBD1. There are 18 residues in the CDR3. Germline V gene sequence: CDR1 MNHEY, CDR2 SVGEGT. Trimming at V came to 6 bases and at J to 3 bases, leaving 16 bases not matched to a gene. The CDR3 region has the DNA TGTGCCAGCAGCCCTACGCCCGGACAGGGGGCTAAGATCTACGAGCAGTACTTC. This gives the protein CASSPTPGQGAKIYEQYF.

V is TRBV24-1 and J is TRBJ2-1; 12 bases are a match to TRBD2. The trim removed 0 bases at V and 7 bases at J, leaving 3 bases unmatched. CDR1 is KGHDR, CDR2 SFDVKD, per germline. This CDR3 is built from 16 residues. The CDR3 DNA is TGTGCCACCAGTGATTTGACTAGCGGGAGGTATAATGAGCAGTTCTTC. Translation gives CATSDLTSGRYNEQFF.

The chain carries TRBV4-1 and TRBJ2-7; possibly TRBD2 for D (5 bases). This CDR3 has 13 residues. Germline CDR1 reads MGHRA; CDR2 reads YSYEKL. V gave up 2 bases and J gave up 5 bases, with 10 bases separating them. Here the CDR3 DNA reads TGCGCCAGCAGCCAAAACGAGGGTAACGAGCAGTACTTC. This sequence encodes CASSQNEGNEQYF.

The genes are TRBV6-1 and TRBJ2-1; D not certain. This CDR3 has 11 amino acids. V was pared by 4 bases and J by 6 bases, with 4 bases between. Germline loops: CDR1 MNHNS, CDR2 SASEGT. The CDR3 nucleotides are TGTGCCAGCAGTGCGGGCAATGAGCAGTTCTTC. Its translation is CASSAGNEQFF.

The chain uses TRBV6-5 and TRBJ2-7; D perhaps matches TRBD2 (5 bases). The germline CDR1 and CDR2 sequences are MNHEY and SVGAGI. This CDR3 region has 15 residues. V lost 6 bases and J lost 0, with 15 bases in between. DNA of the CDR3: TGTGCCAGCAGCCAGTGGGTAGGGAGCTCCTACGAGCAGTACTTC. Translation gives CASSQWVGSSYEQYF.

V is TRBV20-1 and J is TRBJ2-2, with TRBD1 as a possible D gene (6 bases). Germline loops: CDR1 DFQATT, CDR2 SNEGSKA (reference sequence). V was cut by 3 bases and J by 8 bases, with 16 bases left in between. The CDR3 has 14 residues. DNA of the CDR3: TGCAGTGCTAGTAAGACAGGCAACGTGGGGGAGCTGTTTTTT. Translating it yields CSASKTGNVGELFF.

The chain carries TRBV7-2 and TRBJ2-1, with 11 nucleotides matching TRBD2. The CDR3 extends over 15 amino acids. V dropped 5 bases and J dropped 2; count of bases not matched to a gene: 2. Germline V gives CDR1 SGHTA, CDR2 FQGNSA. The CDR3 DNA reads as TGTGCCAGCAGCCCGACTAGCGGGGCCTACAATGAGCAGTTCTTC. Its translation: CASSPTSGAYNEQFF.

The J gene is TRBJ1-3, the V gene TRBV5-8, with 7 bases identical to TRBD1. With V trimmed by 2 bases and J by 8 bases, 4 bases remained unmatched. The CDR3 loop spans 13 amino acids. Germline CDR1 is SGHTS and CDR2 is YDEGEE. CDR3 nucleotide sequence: TGTGCCAGCAGCTTTGACAGGGTGGACACCATATATTTT. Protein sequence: CASSFDRVDTIYF. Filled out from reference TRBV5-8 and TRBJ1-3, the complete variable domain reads EAGVTQSPTHLIKTRGQQATLRCSPISGHTSVYWYQQALGLGLQFLLWYDEGEERNRGNFPPRFSGRQFPNYSSELNVNALELEDSALYLCASSFDRVDTIYFGEGSWLTVV.

CDR3 nucleotide sequence: TGCAGCGCTACCCAGGGCTTAGGTCAGGGGGCCGACACCGGGGAGCTGTTTTTT. Its protein product is CSATQGLGQGADTGELFF. This rearrangement joins TRBV29-1 to TRBJ2-2, with 8 bases aligning to TRBD1. In germline, CDR1 is SQVTM, CDR2 ANQGSEA. Trimming took 7 bases from V and 3 from J; bases not matched to a gene: 19. This CDR3 spans 18 amino acids.

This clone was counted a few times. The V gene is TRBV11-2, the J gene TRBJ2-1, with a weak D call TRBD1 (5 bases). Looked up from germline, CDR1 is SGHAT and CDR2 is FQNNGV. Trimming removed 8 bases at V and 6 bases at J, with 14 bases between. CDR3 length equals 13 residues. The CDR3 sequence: CASFDPRANEQFF. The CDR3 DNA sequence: TGTGCCAGCTTTGACCCCAGGGCCAATGAGCAGTTCTTC.

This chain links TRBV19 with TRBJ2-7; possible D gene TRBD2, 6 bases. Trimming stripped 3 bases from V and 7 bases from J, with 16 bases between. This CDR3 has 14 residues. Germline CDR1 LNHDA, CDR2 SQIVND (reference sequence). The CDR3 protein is CASSIRAGYDEQYF. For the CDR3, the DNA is TGTGCCAGTAGTATCAGGGCGGGGTATGATGAGCAGTACTTC.

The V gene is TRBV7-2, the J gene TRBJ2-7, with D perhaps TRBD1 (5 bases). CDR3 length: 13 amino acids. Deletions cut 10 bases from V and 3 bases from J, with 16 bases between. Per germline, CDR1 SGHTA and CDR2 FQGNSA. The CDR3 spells CAIGQGTGYEQYF. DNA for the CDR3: TGTGCCATCGGGCAGGGAACGGGCTACGAGCAGTACTTC.